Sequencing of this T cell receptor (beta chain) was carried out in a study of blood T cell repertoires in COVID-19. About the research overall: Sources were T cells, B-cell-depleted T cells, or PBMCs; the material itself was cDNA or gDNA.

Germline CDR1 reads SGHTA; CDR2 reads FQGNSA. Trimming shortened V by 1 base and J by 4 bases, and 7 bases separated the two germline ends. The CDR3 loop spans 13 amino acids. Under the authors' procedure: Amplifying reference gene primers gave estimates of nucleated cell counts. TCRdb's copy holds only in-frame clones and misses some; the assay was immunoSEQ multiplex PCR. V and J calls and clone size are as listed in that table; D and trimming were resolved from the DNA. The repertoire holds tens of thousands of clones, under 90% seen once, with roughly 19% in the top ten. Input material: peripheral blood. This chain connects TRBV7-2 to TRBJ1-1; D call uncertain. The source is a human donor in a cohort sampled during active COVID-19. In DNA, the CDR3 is TGTGCCAGCAGCTTAGGGGAGGGCACTGAAGCTTTCTTT. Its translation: CASSLGEGTEAFF. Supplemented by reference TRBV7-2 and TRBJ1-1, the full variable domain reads GAGVSQSPSNKVTEKGKDVELRCDPISGHTALYWYRQSLGQGLEFLIYFQGNSAPDKSGLPSDRFSAERTGGSVSTLTIQRTQQEDSAVYLCASSLGEGTEAFFGQGTRLTVV.